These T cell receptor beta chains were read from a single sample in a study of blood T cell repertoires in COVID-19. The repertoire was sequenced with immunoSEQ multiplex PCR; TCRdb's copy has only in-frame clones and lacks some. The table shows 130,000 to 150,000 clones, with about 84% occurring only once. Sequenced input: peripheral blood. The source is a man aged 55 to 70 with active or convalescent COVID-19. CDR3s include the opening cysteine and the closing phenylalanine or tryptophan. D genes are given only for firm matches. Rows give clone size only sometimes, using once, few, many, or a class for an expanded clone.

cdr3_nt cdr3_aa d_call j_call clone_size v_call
TGTGCCAGCAGCTTAGCCCGAGGTCAGCCCCAGCATTTT CASSLARGQPQHF NA TRBJ1-5 NA TRBV11-2
TGCGCCAGCAATAGGGCTGAGGGTACGGGAGAGCAGTACTTC CASNRAEGTGEQYF NA TRBJ2-7 NA TRBV10-2
TGTGCCAGCAGCCCGGGACTAGCGAACACCGGGGAGCTGTTTTTT CASSPGLANTGELFF TRBD2 TRBJ2-2 NA TRBV7-2
TGTGCCACCAGCAGAGACCGAAGTATTCGGGGGACTGGAAACACCATATATTTT CATSRDRSIRGTGNTIYF NA TRBJ1-3 NA TRBV15
TGTGCCAGCAAGGAGGTGGATCCGAATCAGCCCCAGCATTTT CASKEVDPNQPQHF NA TRBJ1-5 NA TRBV2
TGTGCCAGCAGTTACCCGACAGCAGTTTTCTTT CASSYPTAVFF NA TRBJ1-1 NA TRBV6-2/TRBV6-3
TGTGCCTTGACGGGTATGGGGAACACTGAAGCTTTCTTT CALTGMGNTEAFF NA TRBJ1-1 NA TRBV30
TGTGCCAGCAGTCAACCGGGACAGGGGACCCACTTAGAAAGACTGTTTTTT CASSQPGQGTHLERLFF TRBD1 TRBJ1-4 NA TRBV11-2
TGTGCCAGCAGTTCCGACAGGGGGCTTGGCTACACCTTC CASSSDRGLGYTF TRBD1 TRBJ1-2 NA TRBV27
TGCGCCAGCGGTGTCGGGACTAGCGGGACGATGTCCTACGAGCAGTACTTC CASGVGTSGTMSYEQYF TRBD2 TRBJ2-7 many TRBV5-1
TGTGCCAGCAGTTACCCACAGGGGGTTAATTCACCCCTCCACTTT CASSYPQGVNSPLHF TRBD1 TRBJ1-6 few TRBV6-2/TRBV6-3
TGTGCCAGCAGGAACAGAAATCAGCCCCAGCATTTT CASRNRNQPQHF NA TRBJ1-5 few TRBV6-5
TGTGCCACTATGCTTGGGAGCGGTGGTGAAGCTTTCTTT CATMLGSGGEAFF NA TRBJ1-1 NA TRBV21-1
TGTGCCAGTAGTATCGCGACAGGGGGCTACGAGCAGTACTTC CASSIATGGYEQYF TRBD1 TRBJ2-7 NA TRBV19
TGCGCCAGCGGACTAAACGGGGAGACCCAGTACTTC CASGLNGETQYF NA TRBJ2-5 NA TRBV5-1
TGTGCCAGCAGTTTCCAGGGGGCGGGCACTGAAGCTTTCTTT CASSFQGAGTEAFF TRBD1 TRBJ1-1 NA TRBV11-2
TGTGCCAGCAGCCAAGCGGCCTCCTACGGGGAGCAGTTCTTC CASSQAASYGEQFF NA TRBJ2-1 NA TRBV7-2
TGCGCCAGCAGCTCAGGCAGGGGGCTCGCTGAAGCTTTCTTT CASSSGRGLAEAFF TRBD1 TRBJ1-1 NA TRBV5-1
TGTGCCAGCAATCCGGGCGGGACCTTCGATGAGCAGTTCTTC CASNPGGTFDEQFF NA TRBJ2-1 few TRBV6-5
TGTGCCAGCAGCCAAGAGGGGGGAGCCTACGAGCAGTACTTC CASSQEGGAYEQYF NA TRBJ2-7 NA TRBV3-1/TRBV3-2
TGTGCCAGTAGATGGGGGGGGACGGGGCCGAACACCGGGGAGCTGTTTTTT CASRWGGTGPNTGELFF TRBD2 TRBJ2-2 NA TRBV19
TGTGCCAGCGGCAAAAGCGGGAGGTTGCAGTTCTTC CASGKSGRLQFF TRBD2 TRBJ2-1 NA TRBV6-5
TGTGCCAGTAGTTTTCGGACAGGGGGTGCAGCTGAAGCTTTCTTT CASSFRTGGAAEAFF TRBD1 TRBJ1-1 NA TRBV19
TGTGCCAGCAGCTTAGTAGGGCCAGGGGTCAGGAGCTCCTATAATTCACCCCTCCACTTT CASSLVGPGVRSSYNSPLHF NA TRBJ1-6 once TRBV7-6
TGCAGCGTTCGTCCAGGGGCAGATACGCAGTATTTT CSVRPGADTQYF NA TRBJ2-3 NA TRBV29-1
TGTGCCAGCAGCCCGAACAGGGGTAACACTGAAGCTTTCTTT CASSPNRGNTEAFF TRBD1 TRBJ1-1 NA TRBV7-9
TGTGCCAGTAGTAGAACTAATGTGGAGACCCAGTACTTC CASSRTNVETQYF NA TRBJ2-5 NA TRBV19
TGTGCCAGCAGTTCCCCTTTGGACAGGGGATCCTACGAGCAGTACTTC CASSSPLDRGSYEQYF TRBD1 TRBJ2-7 NA TRBV6-5
TGTGCCAGCAGCGAAAGGGGCTATGGCTACACCTTC CASSERGYGYTF NA TRBJ1-2 NA TRBV28
TGTGCCTGGACAAGACATGCCCAAGAGACCCAGTACTTC CAWTRHAQETQYF NA TRBJ2-5 NA TRBV30
TGTGCCAGCAGCAGGGACAGGGCTAGAGGAAACACCATATATTTT CASSRDRARGNTIYF TRBD1 TRBJ1-3 NA TRBV6-5
TGTGCCAGTAGTCTTTCCGCGACAGGGTGGAACTATGGCTACACCTTC CASSLSATGWNYGYTF TRBD1 TRBJ1-2 NA TRBV19
TGTGCCAGCAGCCAAGACCCCCGGACTAGCGGGTCTATACAAGAGACCCAGTACTTC CASSQDPRTSGSIQETQYF TRBD2 TRBJ2-5 NA TRBV3-1/TRBV3-2
TGTGCCAGTAGAGAGAAGGGGGACACTGAAGCTTTCTTT CASREKGDTEAFF NA TRBJ1-1 once TRBV19
TGTGCCAGCAGACCAGGGGGGCATGGCTACACCTTC CASRPGGHGYTF TRBD1 TRBJ1-2 NA TRBV12-3/TRBV12-4
TGTGCCTGGAGCCCATACCCCGAGTATGGCTACACCTTC CAWSPYPEYGYTF NA TRBJ1-2 few TRBV30
TGTGCCAGCAGGGGCAGGGCTCAAGCTTTCTTT CASRGRAQAFF NA TRBJ1-1 NA TRBV5-8
TGTGCCAGCAGCCGGGGCTTCGGGGAGACCCAGTACTTC CASSRGFGETQYF NA TRBJ2-5 NA TRBV3-1/TRBV3-2
TGTGCCAGCAGCTGGGACAGGGCTCTCGGCTACACCTTC CASSWDRALGYTF TRBD1 TRBJ1-2 few TRBV5-4
TGTGCCAGCAGCGTCGGACAGGGGGTCGTAGGAGAAAAACTGTTTTTT CASSVGQGVVGEKLFF TRBD1 TRBJ1-4 NA TRBV5-5
TGTGCCAGCAGTTTAAGGAGCAATGAGCAGTTCTTC CASSLRSNEQFF NA TRBJ2-1 NA TRBV28
TGTGCCAGCAGCCTACAGGGTTACGCTGGAAACACCATATATTTT CASSLQGYAGNTIYF NA TRBJ1-3 NA TRBV11-2
TGTGCCAGCAGCGTAGCGGAGAGCTCCTACGAGCAGTACTTC CASSVAESSYEQYF NA TRBJ2-7 NA TRBV9
TGTGCCAGCAGCAGAAGGACGGGACTAGCGAGTGAGCAGTACTTC CASSRRTGLASEQYF TRBD2 TRBJ2-7 few TRBV11-3
TGCAGTGTAGACAGGGGGCAAGTTGGGTTCTTC CSVDRGQVGFF TRBD1 TRBJ2-1 NA TRBV20-1
TGTGCCAGCAGCCCTGTTATCGATGGCCACGAGCAGTACTTC CASSPVIDGHEQYF NA TRBJ2-7 NA TRBV3-1/TRBV3-2
TGCAGCGTGACAGGGTACAATGAGCAGTTCTTC CSVTGYNEQFF TRBD1 TRBJ2-1 NA TRBV29-1
TGTGCCAGCAGTCCCAAGCGGGAGGCAGATACGCAGTATTTT CASSPKREADTQYF TRBD2 TRBJ2-3 NA TRBV2
TGTGCCAGCAGCCAAGAGTCACGGGTGGGCACAGATACGCAGTATTTT CASSQESRVGTDTQYF NA TRBJ2-3 NA TRBV3-1/TRBV3-2
TGCGCCAGCAGCTTGGGGGTGGGAGCGGGCCTTAACACTGAAGCTTTCTTT CASSLGVGAGLNTEAFF NA TRBJ1-1 NA TRBV5-1
TGTGCCAGCAGCGTAGAAGAAGGGACTAGCGGGATTTACGAGCAGTACTTC CASSVEEGTSGIYEQYF TRBD2 TRBJ2-7 NA TRBV9
TGTGCCAGCAGTTCGCCCGGACTAGCGGGACGCTACGAGCAGTACTTC CASSSPGLAGRYEQYF TRBD2 TRBJ2-7 NA TRBV28
TGTGCCAGCAGCTTAGATCCCGGGATAGTATACGAGCAGTACTTC CASSLDPGIVYEQYF NA TRBJ2-7 NA TRBV7-8
TGTGCCAGCAGCATCGCAGGGGGACAGATCTCCTACGAGCAGTACTTC CASSIAGGQISYEQYF TRBD1 TRBJ2-7 NA TRBV14
TGTGCCAGTAGTATCTCACCCGGACAGGGTGGCAATCAGCCCCAGCATTTT CASSISPGQGGNQPQHF TRBD1 TRBJ1-5 NA TRBV19
TGTGCCAGCAGTCAGACAGGGGTGGATTCACCCCTCCACTTT CASSQTGVDSPLHF TRBD1 TRBJ1-6 NA TRBV27
TGTGCCAGCAGTCGAGACAGGGGGGCTCAGCCCCAGCATTTT CASSRDRGAQPQHF TRBD1 TRBJ1-5 NA TRBV6-5
TGTGCCAGCACCCCGGACAGGGAGAACTTGGGAGCTTTCTTT CASTPDRENLGAFF TRBD1 TRBJ1-1 NA TRBV7-2
TGTGCCAGCAATCTGGACAGACAGTCCTACAATGAGCAGTTCTTC CASNLDRQSYNEQFF NA TRBJ2-1 once TRBV6-6